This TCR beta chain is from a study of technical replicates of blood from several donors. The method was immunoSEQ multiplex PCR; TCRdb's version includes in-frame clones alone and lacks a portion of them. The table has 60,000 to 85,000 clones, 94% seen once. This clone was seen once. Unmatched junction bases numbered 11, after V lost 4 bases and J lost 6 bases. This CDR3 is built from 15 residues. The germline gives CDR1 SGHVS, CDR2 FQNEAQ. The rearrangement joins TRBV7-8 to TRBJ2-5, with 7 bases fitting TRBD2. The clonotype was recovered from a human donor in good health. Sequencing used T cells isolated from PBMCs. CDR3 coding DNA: TGTGCCAGCAGCTCAAGCGGTGCGGGAGTTAAGACCCAGTACTTC. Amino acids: CASSSSGAGVKTQYF.